Presented here are 3 T cell receptor beta chains from one specimen sequenced in a study of blood T cell repertoires in COVID-19. Generated by immunoSEQ multiplex PCR, the TCRdb table keeps only in-frame clones and is missing some. The table shows more than 65,000 clones, with approximately 90% occurring only once. Input material: peripheral blood. These receptors were obtained from a man aged 50 to 60 with acute or convalescent COVID-19.

V gene TRBV5-8 combines with J gene TRBJ1-5, with 7 bases matching TRBD1. Germline trimming cut 3 bases from V and 6 bases from J; bases unmatched to any gene: 15. The CDR3 sequence is 17 residues long. Germline assignment: CDR1 SGHTS and CDR2 YDEGEE. CDR3 amino acids: CASSSGTAPGAGQPQHF. DNA for the CDR3: TGTGCCAGCAGCTCCGGGACAGCCCCCGGAGCGGGTCAGCCCCAGCATTTT.

The V gene is TRBV27, the J gene TRBJ2-7, with TRBD2 matching 7 bases. The CDR3 contains 15 residues. CDR1 is MNHEY, CDR2 SMNVEV, per germline (reference sequence). Germline trimming cut 5 bases from V and 7 bases from J; bases unmatched to any gene: 14. The CDR3 sequence: CASSITGSSGDEQYV. CDR3 sequence (DNA): TGTGCCAGCAGTATAACCGGGTCTAGCGGTGATGAGCAGTACGTC.

The chain employs TRBV28 and TRBJ2-5; a weak D match, TRBD1 (6 bases). Between the trimmed V and J ends, which lost 6 bases and 4 bases, there was a span of 15 bases. Germline-derived CDR1 and CDR2 are MDHEN and SYDVKM. This CDR3 region has 14 residues. CDR3: CASSLPTGAETQYF. Here the CDR3 DNA reads TGTGCCAGCAGCCTACCGACAGGCGCAGAGACCCAGTACTTC.